The 10 T cell receptor beta chains below all came from one sample that was sequenced in a study of OX40 agonist ivuxolimab in advanced cancers. The repertoire was sequenced with immunoSEQ multiplex PCR; TCRdb's copy has only in-frame clones and lacks some. The sample lists 90,000 to 150,000 clones; 75% to 90% were seen once. The sequencing used CD4+ or CD8+ T cells sorted from blood, collected in a trial of the OX40 agonist ivuxolimab. The receptors derive from an adult with an advanced solid tumor such as melanoma, head and neck, liver or kidney cancer.

V usage is TRBV5-1 and J usage is TRBJ1-5; 8 nucleotides match TRBD1. V lost 1 base to trimming and J lost 7 bases; unmatched junction nucleotides: 10. There are 16 residues in the CDR3. Germline CDR1 is SGHRS and CDR2 is YFSETQ. The CDR3 protein is CASSLTGRGLGQPQHF. In nucleotides, the CDR3 is TGCGCCAGCAGCTTGACTGGCAGGGGGCTAGGACAGCCCCAGCATTTT.

V is TRBV21-1 and J is TRBJ2-5; the table gives TRBD2 as D, unverified against the DNA. TRBV21-1 is annotated as a pseudogene. The CDR3 has 15 residues. CDR3 residues: CAGRLAGGAKETQYF. The CDR3 coding sequence is TGTGCCGGCCGGCTGGCTGGCGGGGCGAAAGAGACCCAGTACTTC.

This clone was counted a single time. This chain uses TRBV2 with TRBJ2-5; 7 positions match TRBD1. The CDR3 runs to 13 residues. Germline values: CDR1 SNHLY, CDR2 FYNNEI. The J segment lost 5 bases and the V segment lost 3 bases, leaving 3 bases of the junction unmatched. CDR3 sequence reads: CASSEGRGETQYF. In nucleotides, the CDR3 is TGTGCCAGCAGTGAGGGCAGGGGGGAGACCCAGTACTTC.

The chain couples TRBV5-1 to TRBJ2-7, with TRBD2 matching over 7 bases. V shed 4 bases and J 6 bases; nucleotides not matched to a gene: 16. CDR1 and CDR2 from the germline V gene are SGHRS and YFSETQ. This CDR3 has 16 residues. In DNA, the CDR3 is TGCGCCAGCAGCCCCATTGGGGGGGGAAACCCGGGCGAGCAGTACTTC. Amino acid sequence: CASSPIGGGNPGEQYF.

This chain joins TRBV7-9 and TRBJ2-3, with 10 bases matching TRBD2. CDR1 and CDR2 from the germline V gene are SEHNR and FQNEAQ (reference sequence). The CDR3 has 16 residues. V lost 3 bases to trimming and J lost 1 base; unmatched junction nucleotides: 4. CDR3 DNA sequence: TGTGCCAGCAGCTTTGCCGGGACTAGCGGCACAGATACGCAGTATTTT. Translating gives CASSFAGTSGTDTQYF.

J is TRBJ1-2 and V is TRBV19; D possibly corresponds to TRBD1 (5 bases). The germline V and J ends were trimmed by 6 bases and 4 bases, with 33 bases remaining between them. The CDR3 contains 20 residues. Germline CDR1 and CDR2: LNHDA and SQIVND (reference sequence). The CDR3 here is CASRGFVGGTAGPTGYGYTF. The DNA of the CDR3 is TGTGCCAGTAGGGGTTTCGTAGGTGGGACGGCGGGGCCTACGGGCTATGGCTACACCTTC.

The CDR3 coding sequence is TGTGCCAGCAGCTTTTGGATGGTTGAGCAGTTCTTC. Protein sequence: CASSFWMVEQFF. The chain joins TRBV7-2 to TRBJ2-1; D gene ambiguous. The CDR3 runs to 12 residues. The germline CDR1 and CDR2 sequences are SGHTA and FQGNSA. V lost 3 bases to trimming and J lost 9 bases, with 9 bases between them.

In DNA form, the CDR3 reads TGCGCCAGCGGCCGGGACAGAGGAGATACGCAGTATTTT. This translates into CASGRDRGDTQYF. The V gene is TRBV5-1, the J gene TRBJ2-3, with 7 bases matching TRBD1. CDR1 is SGHRS, CDR2 YFSETQ, per germline. The CDR3 contains 13 residues. Trimming removed 7 bases from V and 5 bases from J; junction bases left unmatched: 7.

The chain uses TRBV5-1 and TRBJ2-3; D uncertain. Germline values: CDR1 SGHRS, CDR2 YFSETQ. Trimming removed 4 bases at V and 0 bases at J, with 9 bases between. The CDR3 length is 14 residues. The CDR3 sequence: CASSEMTSTDTQYF. The CDR3 bases are TGCGCCAGCAGCGAAATGACTAGCACAGATACGCAGTATTTT.

The chain joins TRBV7-2 to TRBJ2-1; 11 bases match TRBD2. This CDR3 is built from 15 residues. V was pared by 5 bases and J by 5 bases, with 5 bases of the junction left unmatched. The germline gives CDR1 SGHTA, CDR2 FQGNSA. This CDR3 reads CASSVSGGVNNEQFF. The DNA for the CDR3 is TGTGCCAGCAGCGTTAGCGGGGGGGTCAACAATGAGCAGTTCTTC.